This T cell receptor (beta chain) was identified during a study of shared T cell receptors in the human thymus. The CDR3 covers 17 residues. Losses at the gene ends were 2 bases for V and 2 bases for J; bases not matched to a gene: 11. The V gene's germline CDR1 is LNHDA and CDR2 SQIVND (reference sequence). Libraries were prepared by immunoSEQ multiplex PCR; TCRdb keeps only in-frame clonotypes and omits some of them. The sample has 720,000 or so clones, 75% to 90% seen once. The data also belong to a second study, concerning human thymus T cells.

The receptor's source is a girl in the first two years of life with a congenital heart defect. The chain joins TRBV19 to TRBJ2-7, with 8 bases lining up with TRBD1. Sequencing used thymocytes. CDR3 sequence: CASSIRSRDRTTYEQYF. The CDR3 nucleotides read TGTGCCAGTAGTATAAGGAGCCGGGACAGGACAACCTACGAGCAGTACTTC.